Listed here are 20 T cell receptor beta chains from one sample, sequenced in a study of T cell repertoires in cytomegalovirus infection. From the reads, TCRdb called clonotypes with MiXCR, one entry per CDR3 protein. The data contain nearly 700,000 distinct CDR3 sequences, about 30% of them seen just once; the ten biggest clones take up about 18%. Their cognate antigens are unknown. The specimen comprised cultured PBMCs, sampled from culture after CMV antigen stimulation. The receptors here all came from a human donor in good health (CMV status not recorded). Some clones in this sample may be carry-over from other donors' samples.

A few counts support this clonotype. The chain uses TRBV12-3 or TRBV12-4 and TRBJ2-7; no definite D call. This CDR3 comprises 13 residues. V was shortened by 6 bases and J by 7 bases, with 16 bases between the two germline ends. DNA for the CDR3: TGTGCCAGCAGCCCGAACCATGATTCAGAGCAGTACTTC. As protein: CASSPNHDSEQYF.

CDR3 in amino acids: CASSYRGDRTTQDTQYF. The DNA of the CDR3 is TGTGCCAGCAGTTACCGGGGAGACAGGACAACCCAAGATACGCAGTATTTT. The chain combines TRBV6-5 with TRBJ2-3; tentative D call: TRBD1 (6 bases). The V end was cut by 2 bases, the J end by 5 bases, with 20 bases between. The CDR3 loop spans 17 amino acids. Germline lookup yields CDR1 MNHEY and CDR2 SVGAGI.

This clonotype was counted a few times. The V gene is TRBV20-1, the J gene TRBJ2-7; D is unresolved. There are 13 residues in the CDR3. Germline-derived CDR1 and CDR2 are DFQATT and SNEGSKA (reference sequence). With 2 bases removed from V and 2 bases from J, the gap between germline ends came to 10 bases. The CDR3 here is CSARQRSTYEQYF. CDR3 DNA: TGCAGTGCTAGACAGCGATCAACCTACGAGCAGTACTTC.

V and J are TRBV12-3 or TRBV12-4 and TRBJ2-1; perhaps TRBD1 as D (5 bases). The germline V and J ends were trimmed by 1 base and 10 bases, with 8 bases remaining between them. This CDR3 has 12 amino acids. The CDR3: CASSLEGLEQFF. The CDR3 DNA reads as TGTGCCAGCAGTTTAGAGGGGCTAGAGCAGTTCTTC.

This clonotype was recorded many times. CDR3: CASSPRVTSGRVTDTQYF. DNA of the CDR3: TGTGCCAGCAGCCCGCGGGTAACTAGCGGGAGGGTCACAGATACGCAGTATTTT. The gene calls are TRBV7-2 and TRBJ2-3, with 13 bases fitting TRBD2. CDR3 length: 18 amino acids. V gave up 5 bases and J gave up 2 bases; unmatched junction bases: 10. Germline-derived CDR1 and CDR2 are SGHTA and FQGNSA.

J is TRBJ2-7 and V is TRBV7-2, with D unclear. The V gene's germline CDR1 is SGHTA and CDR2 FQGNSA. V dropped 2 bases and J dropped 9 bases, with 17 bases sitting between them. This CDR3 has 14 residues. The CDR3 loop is CASSLSGRLVGQYF. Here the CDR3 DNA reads TGTGCCAGCAGCTTAAGTGGGCGGTTAGTCGGGCAGTACTTC.

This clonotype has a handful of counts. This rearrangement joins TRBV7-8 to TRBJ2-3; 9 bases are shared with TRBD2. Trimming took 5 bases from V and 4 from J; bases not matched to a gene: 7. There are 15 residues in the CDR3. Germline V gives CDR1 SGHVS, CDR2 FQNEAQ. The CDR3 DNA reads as TGTGCCAGCAGCATGCGGGGGGGCGCCCCAGATACGCAGTATTTT. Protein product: CASSMRGGAPDTQYF.

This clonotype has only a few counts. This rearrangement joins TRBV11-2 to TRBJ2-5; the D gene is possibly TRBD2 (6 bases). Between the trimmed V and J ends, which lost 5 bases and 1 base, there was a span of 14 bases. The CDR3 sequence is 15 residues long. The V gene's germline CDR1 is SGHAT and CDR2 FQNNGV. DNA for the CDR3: TGTGCCAGCAGCCCGGGACTCCCGTTCCAAGAGACCCAGTACTTC. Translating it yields CASSPGLPFQETQYF.

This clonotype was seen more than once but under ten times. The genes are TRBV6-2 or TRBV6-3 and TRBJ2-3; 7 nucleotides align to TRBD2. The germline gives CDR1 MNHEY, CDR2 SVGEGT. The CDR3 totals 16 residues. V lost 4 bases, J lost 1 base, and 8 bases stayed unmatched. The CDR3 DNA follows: TGTGCCAGCAGTTGGGGGAGGGCCCGCGGCACAGATACGCAGTATTTT. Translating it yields CASSWGRARGTDTQYF.

The CDR3 reads CASSLDPFSSSGNTIYF. Written as DNA, the CDR3 is TGTGCCAGCAGCTTGGATCCGTTCTCATCCTCTGGAAACACCATATATTTT. The chain is built from TRBV5-4 and TRBJ1-3; no firm D call. In germline, CDR1 is SGHNT, CDR2 YYREEE (reference sequence). Trimming removed 0 bases at V and 0 bases at J, with 13 bases between. This CDR3 region has 17 residues.

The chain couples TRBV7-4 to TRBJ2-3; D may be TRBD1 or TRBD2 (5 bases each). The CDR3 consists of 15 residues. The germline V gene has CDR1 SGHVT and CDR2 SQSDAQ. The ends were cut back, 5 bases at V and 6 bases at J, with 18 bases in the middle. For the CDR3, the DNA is TGTGCCAGCAGCCCACAGGAATTTAGGGACGATACGCAGTATTTT. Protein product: CASSPQEFRDDTQYF.

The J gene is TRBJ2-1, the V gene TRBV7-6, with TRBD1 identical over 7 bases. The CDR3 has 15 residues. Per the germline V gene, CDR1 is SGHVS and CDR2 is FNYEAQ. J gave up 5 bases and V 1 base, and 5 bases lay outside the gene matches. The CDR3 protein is CASSLEQGTNNEQFF. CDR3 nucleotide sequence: TGTGCCAGCAGCTTAGAACAGGGGACCAACAATGAGCAGTTCTTC.

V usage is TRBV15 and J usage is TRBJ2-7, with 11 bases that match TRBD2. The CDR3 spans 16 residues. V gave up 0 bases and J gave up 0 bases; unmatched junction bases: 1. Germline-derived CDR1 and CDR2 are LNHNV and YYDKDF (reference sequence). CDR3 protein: CATSRDLAGGSYEQYF. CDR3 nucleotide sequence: TGTGCCACCAGCAGAGATCTAGCGGGAGGCTCCTACGAGCAGTACTTC.

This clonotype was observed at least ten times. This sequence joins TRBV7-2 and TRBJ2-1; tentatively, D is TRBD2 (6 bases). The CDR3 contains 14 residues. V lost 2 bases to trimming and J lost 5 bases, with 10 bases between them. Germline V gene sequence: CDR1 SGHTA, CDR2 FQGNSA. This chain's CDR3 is CASSLIREDNEQFF. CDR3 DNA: TGTGCCAGCAGCTTAATCAGGGAGGACAATGAGCAGTTCTTC.

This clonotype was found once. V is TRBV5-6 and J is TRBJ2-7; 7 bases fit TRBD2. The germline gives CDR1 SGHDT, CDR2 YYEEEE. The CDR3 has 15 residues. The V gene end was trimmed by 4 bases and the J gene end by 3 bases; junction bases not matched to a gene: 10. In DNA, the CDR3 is TGTGCCAGCAGCCCAAGGGAGGGCACCGACTACGAGCAGTACTTC. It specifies CASSPREGTDYEQYF.

The CDR3 DNA is TGTGCCAGCAGAGGACAGTTTAATGAAAAACTGTTTTTT. Translated, it gives CASRGQFNEKLFF. V and J are TRBV6-6 and TRBJ1-4, with D possibly TRBD1 on 6 matching bases. CDR1 and CDR2 (germline): MNHNY, SVGAGI (reference sequence). Trimming left V 6 bases short and J 4 bases short, with 9 bases between. CDR3 size: 13 residues.

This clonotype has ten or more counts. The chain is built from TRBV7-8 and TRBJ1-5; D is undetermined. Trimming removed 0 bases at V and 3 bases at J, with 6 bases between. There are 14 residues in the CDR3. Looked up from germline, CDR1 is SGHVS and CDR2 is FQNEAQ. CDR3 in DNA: TGTGCCAGCAGCTTAGCGGAAGACAATCAGCCCCAGCATTTT. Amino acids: CASSLAEDNQPQHF.

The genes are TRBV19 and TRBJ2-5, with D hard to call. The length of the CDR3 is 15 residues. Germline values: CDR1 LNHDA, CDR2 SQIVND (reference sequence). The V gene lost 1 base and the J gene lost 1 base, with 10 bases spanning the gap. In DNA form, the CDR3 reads TGTGCCAGTAGTATAGCTACTTCCAGCCAAGAGACCCAGTACTTC. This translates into CASSIATSSQETQYF.

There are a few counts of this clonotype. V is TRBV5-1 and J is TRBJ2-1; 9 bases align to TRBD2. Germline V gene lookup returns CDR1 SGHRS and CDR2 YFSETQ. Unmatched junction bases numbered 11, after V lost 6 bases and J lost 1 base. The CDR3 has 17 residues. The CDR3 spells CASTPGLAGLSYNEQFF. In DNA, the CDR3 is TGCGCCAGCACCCCTGGGCTAGCGGGATTGTCCTACAATGAGCAGTTCTTC.

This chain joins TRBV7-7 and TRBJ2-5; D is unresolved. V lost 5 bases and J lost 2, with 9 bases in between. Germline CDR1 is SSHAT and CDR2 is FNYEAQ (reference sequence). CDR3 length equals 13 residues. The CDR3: CASSDEEQETQYF. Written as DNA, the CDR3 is TGTGCCAGCAGCGATGAGGAGCAAGAGACCCAGTACTTC.